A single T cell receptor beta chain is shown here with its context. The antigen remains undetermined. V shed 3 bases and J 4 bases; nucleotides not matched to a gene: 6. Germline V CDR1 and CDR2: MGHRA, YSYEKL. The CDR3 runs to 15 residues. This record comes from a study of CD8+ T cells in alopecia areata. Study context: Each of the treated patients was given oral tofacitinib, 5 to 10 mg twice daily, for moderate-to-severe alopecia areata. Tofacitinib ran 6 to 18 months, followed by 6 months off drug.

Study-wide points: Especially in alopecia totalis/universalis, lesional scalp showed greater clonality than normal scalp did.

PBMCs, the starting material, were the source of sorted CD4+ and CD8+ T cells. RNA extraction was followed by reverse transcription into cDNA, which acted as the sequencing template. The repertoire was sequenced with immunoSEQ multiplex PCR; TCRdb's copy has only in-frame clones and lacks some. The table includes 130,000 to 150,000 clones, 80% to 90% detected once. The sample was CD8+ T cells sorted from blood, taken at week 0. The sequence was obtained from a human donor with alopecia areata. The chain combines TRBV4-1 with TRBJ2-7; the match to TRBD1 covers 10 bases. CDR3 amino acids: CASSQPGQGIYEQYF. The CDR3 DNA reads TGCGCCAGCAGCCAGCCGGGACAGGGGATATACGAGCAGTACTTC.